This TCR beta chain was identified in a study of T cell repertoires in cytomegalovirus infection. Study at large: The authors used CMV epitopes that were HLA-C-restricted (recently identified) and HLA-B-restricted (well studied). An indication of both CMV infection and matching HLA type came from public TCR beta signatures. Study conclusions and caveats: HLA-C-restricted, CMV-specific TCR beta clonotypes were dominant ex vivo. The study identified carriers of CMV plus the relevant HLA from cumulative public TCR beta family frequency.

Trimming stripped 3 bases from V and 2 bases from J, with 8 bases between. The CDR3 runs to 14 residues. Germline assignment: CDR1 SGHVS and CDR2 FQNEAQ. TCRdb redid the calling of the reads with MiXCR, one entry per CDR3 protein. The table has more than 250,000 distinct CDR3 sequences, around a quarter seen once. At least ten counts were recorded for this clonotype. Its antigen remains unknown. This rearrangement joins TRBV7-8 to TRBJ1-3; D gene unclear. Source: cultured PBMCs, taken from culture after CMV antigen stimulation. The clonotype was recovered from a human donor in good health (CMV status not recorded). Some clones in this sample may be carry-over from other donors' samples. The CDR3 region has the DNA TGTGCCAGCAGCTTGCAATCCCCTGGAAACACCATATATTTT. It yields the protein CASSLQSPGNTIYF.